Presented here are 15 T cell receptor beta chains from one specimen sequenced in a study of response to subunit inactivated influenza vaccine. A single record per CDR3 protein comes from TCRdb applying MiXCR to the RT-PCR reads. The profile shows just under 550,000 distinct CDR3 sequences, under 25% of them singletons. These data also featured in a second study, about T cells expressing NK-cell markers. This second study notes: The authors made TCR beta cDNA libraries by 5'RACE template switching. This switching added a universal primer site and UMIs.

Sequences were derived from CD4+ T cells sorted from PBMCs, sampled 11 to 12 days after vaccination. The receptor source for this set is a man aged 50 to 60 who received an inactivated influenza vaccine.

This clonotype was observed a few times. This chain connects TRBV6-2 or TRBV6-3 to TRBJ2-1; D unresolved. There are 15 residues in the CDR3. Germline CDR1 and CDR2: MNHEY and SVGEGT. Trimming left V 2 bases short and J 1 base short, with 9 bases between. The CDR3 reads CASSYRVPSYNEQFF. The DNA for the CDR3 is TGTGCCAGCAGTTACCGGGTACCTTCCTACAATGAGCAGTTCTTC.

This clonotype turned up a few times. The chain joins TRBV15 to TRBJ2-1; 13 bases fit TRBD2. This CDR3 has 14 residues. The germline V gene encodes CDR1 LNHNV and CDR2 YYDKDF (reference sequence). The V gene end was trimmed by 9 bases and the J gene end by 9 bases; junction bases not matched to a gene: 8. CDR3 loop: CATKLAGGQGEQFF. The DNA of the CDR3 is TGTGCCACTAAACTAGCGGGAGGGCAGGGTGAGCAGTTCTTC. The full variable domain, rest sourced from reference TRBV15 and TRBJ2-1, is DAMVIQNPRYQVTQFGKPVTLSCSQTLNHNVMYWYQQKSSQAPKLLFHYYDKDFNNEADTPDNFQSRRPNTSFCFLDIRSPGLGDTAMYLCATKLAGGQGEQFFGPGTRLTVL.

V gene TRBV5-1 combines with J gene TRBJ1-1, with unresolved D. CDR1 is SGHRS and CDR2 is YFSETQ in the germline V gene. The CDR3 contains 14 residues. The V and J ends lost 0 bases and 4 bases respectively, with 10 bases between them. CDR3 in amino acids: CASSLEAGTTEAFF. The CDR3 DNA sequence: TGCGCCAGCAGCTTGGAGGCGGGTACCACTGAAGCTTTCTTT.

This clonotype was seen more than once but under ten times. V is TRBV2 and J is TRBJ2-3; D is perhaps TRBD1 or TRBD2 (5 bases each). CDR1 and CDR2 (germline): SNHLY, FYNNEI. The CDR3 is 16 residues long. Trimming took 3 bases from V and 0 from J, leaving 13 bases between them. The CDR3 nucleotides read TGTGCCAGCAGTGATTGGTGGGGGAGTAGCACAGATACGCAGTATTTT. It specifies CASSDWWGSSTDTQYF.

The CDR3 region is CASSFSTSTDTQYF. CDR3 nucleotide sequence: TGTGCCAGCAGTTTTTCGACAAGCACAGATACGCAGTATTTT. The V and J genes are TRBV12-3 or TRBV12-4 and TRBJ2-3, with D hard to call. V was shortened by 3 bases and J by 0 bases, with 7 bases between the two germline ends. This CDR3 comprises 14 residues.

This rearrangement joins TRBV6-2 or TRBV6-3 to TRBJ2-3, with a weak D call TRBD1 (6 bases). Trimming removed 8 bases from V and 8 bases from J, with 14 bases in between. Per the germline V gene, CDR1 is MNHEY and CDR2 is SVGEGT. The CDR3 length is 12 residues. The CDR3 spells CASGGQSATQYF. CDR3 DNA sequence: TGTGCCAGCGGGGGCCAATCGGCTACGCAGTATTTT.

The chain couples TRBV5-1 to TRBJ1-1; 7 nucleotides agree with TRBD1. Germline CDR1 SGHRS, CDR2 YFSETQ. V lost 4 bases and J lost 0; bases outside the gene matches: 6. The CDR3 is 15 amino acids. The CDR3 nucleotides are TGCGCCAGCAGCACCGGGACAGTTATGAACACTGAAGCTTTCTTT. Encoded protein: CASSTGTVMNTEAFF.

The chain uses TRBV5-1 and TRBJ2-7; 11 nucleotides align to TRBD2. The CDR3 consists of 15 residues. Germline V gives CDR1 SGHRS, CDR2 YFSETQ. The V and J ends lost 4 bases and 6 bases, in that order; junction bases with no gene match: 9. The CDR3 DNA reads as TGCGCCAGCAGCGACGGCGGACTAGCGGGCGCCGAGCAGTACTTC. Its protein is CASSDGGLAGAEQYF.

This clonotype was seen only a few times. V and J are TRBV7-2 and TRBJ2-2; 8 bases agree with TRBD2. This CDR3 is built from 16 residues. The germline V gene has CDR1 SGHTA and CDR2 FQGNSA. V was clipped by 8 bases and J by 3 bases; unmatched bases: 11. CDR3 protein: CASCVTSVGDTGELFF. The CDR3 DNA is TGTGCCAGCTGTGTGACTAGCGTGGGGGACACCGGGGAGCTGTTTTTT.

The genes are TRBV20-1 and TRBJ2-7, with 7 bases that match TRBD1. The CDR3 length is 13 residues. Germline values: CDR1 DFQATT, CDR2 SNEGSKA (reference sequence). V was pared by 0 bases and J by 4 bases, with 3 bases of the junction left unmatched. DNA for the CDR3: TGCAGTGCTAGAGATTACAGGGGTTACGAGCAGTACTTC. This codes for CSARDYRGYEQYF.

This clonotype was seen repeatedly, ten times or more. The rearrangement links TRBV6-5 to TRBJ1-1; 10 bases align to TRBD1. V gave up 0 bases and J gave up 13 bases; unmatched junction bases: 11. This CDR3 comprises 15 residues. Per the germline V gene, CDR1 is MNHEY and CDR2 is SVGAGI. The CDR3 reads CASSYSKRQGAKVFF. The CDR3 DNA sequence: TGTGCCAGCAGTTACTCAAAGAGACAGGGGGCGAAAGTTTTCTTT.

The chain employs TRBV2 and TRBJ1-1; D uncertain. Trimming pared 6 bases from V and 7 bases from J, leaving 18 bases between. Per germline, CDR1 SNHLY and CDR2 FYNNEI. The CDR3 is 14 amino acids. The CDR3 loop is CASSMDRVTVEAFF. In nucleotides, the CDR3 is TGTGCCAGCAGCATGGATAGAGTCACCGTTGAAGCTTTCTTT.

The CDR3 protein is CASSPSGTASYNEQFF. The CDR3 nucleotides read TGTGCCAGCAGCCCCTCCGGGACAGCCTCCTACAATGAGCAGTTCTTC. The chain recombines TRBV4-2 with TRBJ2-1, with 7 bases lining up with TRBD1. The CDR3 is made up of 16 amino acids. The germline V gene has CDR1 LGHNA and CDR2 YNFKEQ. V gave up 4 bases and J gave up 0 bases; unmatched junction bases: 6.

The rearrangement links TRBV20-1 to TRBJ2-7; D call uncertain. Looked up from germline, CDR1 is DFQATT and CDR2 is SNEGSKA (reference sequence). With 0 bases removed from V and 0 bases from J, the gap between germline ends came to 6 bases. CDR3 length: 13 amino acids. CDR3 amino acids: CSARDTASYEQYF. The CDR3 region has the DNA TGCAGTGCTAGAGATACCGCCTCCTACGAGCAGTACTTC.

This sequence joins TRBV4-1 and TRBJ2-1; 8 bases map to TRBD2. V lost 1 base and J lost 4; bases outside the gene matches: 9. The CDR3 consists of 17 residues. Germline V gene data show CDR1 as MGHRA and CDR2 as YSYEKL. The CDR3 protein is CASSQVVAGLTYNEQFF. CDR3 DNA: TGCGCCAGCAGCCAAGTCGTAGCGGGGCTAACGTACAATGAGCAGTTCTTC.